Only a few counts were recorded for the clone carrying this T cell receptor beta chain. V was pared by 5 bases and J by 3 bases, with 6 bases of the junction left unmatched. Germline loops: CDR1 SQVTM, CDR2 ANQGSEA. The length of the CDR3 is 14 residues. This entry is derived from a study of blood T cell repertoires in COVID-19. Study details: COVID-19 samples, acute and convalescent, were from the United States, Italy and Spain. Nucleic acid was either cDNA or gDNA, and it came from T cells, B-cell-depleted T cells, or PBMCs.

Original handling: Amplifying reference gene primers gave estimates of nucleated cell counts. Here immunoSEQ multiplex PCR was the method, and the copy in TCRdb shows in-frame clones only, minus some. D and trimming were read from the DNA, whereas the V and J calls and clone size are those reported in that table. The data show around 140,000 clones, 81% seen once. V is TRBV29-1 and J is TRBJ2-1; the match to TRBD1 covers 8 bases. Sample: peripheral blood. This receptor was obtained from a human donor in a cohort sampled during active COVID-19. The chain's CDR3 is CSVSSGQVYNEQFF. In DNA, the CDR3 is TGCAGCGTTTCCTCGGGACAGGTCTACAATGAGCAGTTCTTC.